The T cell receptor beta chain under discussion was sequenced for a study of cytomegalovirus exposure and HLA in healthy donors. V lost 5 bases, J lost 4 bases, and 7 bases stayed unmatched. CDR3 length: 14 amino acids. Germline V CDR1 and CDR2: SGDLS, YYNGEE. Regarding the study as a whole: The study listed 150 to 200 cytomegalovirus-associated TCR beta chains.

Clones were read by immunoSEQ multiplex PCR, and TCRdb kept only the in-frame ones, dropping some. The profile shows 150,000 to 200,000 clones, roughly 80% of them singletons. Comment on this clone: Its matching antigen is unknown.

The sequenced material came from PBMCs. The chain carries TRBV9 and TRBJ1-1; 8 bases line up with TRBD1. The source of this sequence is a man aged 25 to 40 in good health and CMV-seropositive. Written as DNA, the CDR3 is TGTGCCAGCAGACCGGGACAGGTAGGCACTGAAGCTTTCTTT. Translation: CASRPGQVGTEAFF.